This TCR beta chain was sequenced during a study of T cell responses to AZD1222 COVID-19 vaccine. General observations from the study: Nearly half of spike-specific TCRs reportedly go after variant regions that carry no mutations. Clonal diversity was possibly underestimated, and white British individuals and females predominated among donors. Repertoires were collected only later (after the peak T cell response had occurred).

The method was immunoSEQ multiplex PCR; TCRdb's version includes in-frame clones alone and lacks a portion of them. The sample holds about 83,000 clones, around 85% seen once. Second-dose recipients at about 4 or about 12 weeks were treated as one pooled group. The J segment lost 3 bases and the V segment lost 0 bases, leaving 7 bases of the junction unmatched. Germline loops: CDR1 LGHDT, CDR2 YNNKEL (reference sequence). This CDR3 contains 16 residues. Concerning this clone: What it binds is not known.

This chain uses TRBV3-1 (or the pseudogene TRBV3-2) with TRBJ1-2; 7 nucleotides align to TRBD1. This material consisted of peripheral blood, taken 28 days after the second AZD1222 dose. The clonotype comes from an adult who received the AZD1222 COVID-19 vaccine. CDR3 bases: TGTGCCAGCAGCCAAGACCAGGGGGGGCGAGACTATGGCTACACCTTC. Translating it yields CASSQDQGGRDYGYTF.